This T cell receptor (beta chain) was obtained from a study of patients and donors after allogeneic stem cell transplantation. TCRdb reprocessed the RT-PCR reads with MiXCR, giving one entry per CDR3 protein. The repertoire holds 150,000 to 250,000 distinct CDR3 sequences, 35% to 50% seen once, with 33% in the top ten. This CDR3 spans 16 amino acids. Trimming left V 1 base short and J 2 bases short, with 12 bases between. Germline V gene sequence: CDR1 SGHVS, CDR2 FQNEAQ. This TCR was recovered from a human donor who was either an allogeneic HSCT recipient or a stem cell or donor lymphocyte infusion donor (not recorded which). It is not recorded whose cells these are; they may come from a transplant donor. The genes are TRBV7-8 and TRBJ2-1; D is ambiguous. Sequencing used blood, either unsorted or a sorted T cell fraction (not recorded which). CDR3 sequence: CASSLGATGTYNEQFF. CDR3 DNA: TGTGCCAGCAGCTTAGGAGCGACTGGAACCTACAATGAGCAGTTCTTC. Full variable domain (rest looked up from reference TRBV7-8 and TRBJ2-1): GAGVSQSPRYKVAKRGQDVALRCDPISGHVSLFWYQQALGQGPEFLTYFQNEAQLDKSGLPSDRFFAERPEGSVSTLKIQRTQQEDSAVYLCASSLGATGTYNEQFFGPGTRLTVL.